These T cell receptor beta chains were read from a single sample in a study of T cells after somatic rescue of genetic block. Only in-frame clones appear in the TCRdb table, and some are missing; sequencing was by immunoSEQ multiplex PCR. The sample consists of approximately 65,000 clones, 85% to 95% of them appearing once. Material for sequencing was peripheral blood mononuclear cells (PBMCs). The receptors here all came from a man in his forties. The CDR3 runs from the conserved cysteine through the conserved F or W. Each record gives: V gene, D gene, clone size, J gene, CDR3 protein, CDR3 DNA. D genes are given only for firm matches. Rows give clone size only sometimes, using once, few, many, or a class for an expanded clone.

TRBV9,TRBD2,-,TRBJ2-2,CASSGIAGGNTGELFF,TGTGCCAGCAGTGGAATAGCGGGGGGGAACACCGGGGAGCTGTTTTTT
TRBV5-5,-,-,TRBJ2-3,CASSFGDSNTQYF,TGTGCCAGCAGCTTCGGAGACTCAAATACGCAGTATTTT
TRBV5-5,-,-,TRBJ2-3,CASSTGLSDTQYF,TGTGCCAGCAGCACAGGGCTGAGTGATACGCAGTATTTT
TRBV18,TRBD2,-,TRBJ2-7,CASSPGTRSSYEQYF,TGTGCCAGCTCACCCGGGACTAGGAGCTCCTACGAGCAGTACTTC
TRBV4-3,TRBD1,-,TRBJ1-2,CASSQGAGGYGYTF,TGCGCCAGCAGCCAAGGGGCAGGGGGCTATGGCTACACCTTC
TRBV7-9,TRBD1,-,TRBJ2-5,CASSRTGRLSLVETQYF,TGTGCCAGCAGCCGGACAGGGAGGCTTTCGCTGGTAGAGACCCAGTACTTC
TRBV11-2,-,-,TRBJ2-7,CASSLDRAGLWYEQYF,TGTGCCAGCAGCTTAGATCGGGCAGGGCTGTGGTACGAGCAGTACTTC
TRBV7-2,-,-,TRBJ1-4,CASSLRGGNEKLFF,TGTGCCAGCAGCCTCAGGGGAGGTAATGAAAAACTGTTTTTT
TRBV7-6,-,-,TRBJ2-7,CASSFGAGPYEQYF,TGTGCCAGCAGCTTCGGGGCGGGGCCCTACGAGCAGTACTTC
TRBV11-2,-,-,TRBJ2-3,CASSKSDSSTDTQYF,TGTGCCAGCAGCAAATCAGACTCTAGCACAGATACGCAGTATTTT
TRBV2,TRBD2,once,TRBJ2-5,CAIGGLAGETQYF,TGTGCCATCGGGGGACTAGCGGGGGAGACCCAGTACTTC
TRBV28,-,-,TRBJ2-2,CASSYTTGELFF,TGTGCCAGCAGTTATACTACCGGGGAGCTGTTTTTT
TRBV28,TRBD1,once,TRBJ2-7,CASSDRGYEQYF,TGTGCCAGCAGCGACAGGGGTTACGAGCAGTACTTC
TRBV18,-,-,TRBJ2-3,CASSGQDTQYF,TGTGCCAGCTCAGGTCAAGATACGCAGTATTTT
TRBV28,-,-,TRBJ1-2,CASSLRRQPLIYGYTF,TGTGCCAGCAGTTTAAGAAGGCAGCCGTTGATCTATGGCTACACCTTC
TRBV19,TRBD2,-,TRBJ2-7,CASSRSGRGLEQYF,TGTGCCAGTAGTAGGAGCGGGAGGGGCCTGGAGCAGTACTTC
TRBV2,TRBD2,-,TRBJ2-5,CASKLAGGGETQYF,TGTGCCAGCAAACTAGCGGGGGGCGGGGAGACCCAGTACTTC
TRBV6-4,-,-,TRBJ2-3,CASSANLQGSTTQYF,TGTGCCAGCAGTGCTAATCTACAGGGATCAACTACGCAGTATTTT
TRBV28,TRBD2,-,TRBJ2-3,CASIPGGVDTQYF,TGTGCCAGCATTCCCGGGGGGGTGGATACGCAGTATTTT
TRBV6-1,-,once,TRBJ2-7,CASSEEYSSYEQYF,TGTGCCAGCAGTGAAGAATACAGCTCCTACGAGCAGTACTTC
TRBV10-2,TRBD2,-,TRBJ2-7,CASSDGGGHYEQYF,TGCGCCAGCAGTGATGGGGGAGGGCATTACGAGCAGTACTTC
TRBV7-2,-,-,TRBJ1-1,CASTLSPNTEAFF,TGTGCCAGCACCCTGTCGCCCAACACTGAAGCTTTCTTT
TRBV27,TRBD1,-,TRBJ1-5,CASSMTGIFQPQHF,TGTGCCAGCAGCATGACAGGGATTTTTCAGCCCCAGCATTTT
TRBV7-3,-,-,TRBJ2-4,CASSLDPFGIQYF,TGTGCCAGCAGCTTAGACCCGTTTGGGATTCAGTACTTC
TRBV6-5,TRBD2,-,TRBJ2-1,CASSYLSGRANNEQFF,TGTGCCAGCAGTTACCTTAGCGGGAGGGCCAACAATGAGCAGTTCTTC
TRBV19,TRBD2,-,TRBJ2-5,CASSPWTSGQETQYF,TGTGCCAGTAGTCCTTGGACTAGCGGGCAAGAGACCCAGTACTTC
TRBV6-6,TRBD1,-,TRBJ2-7,CASSRDRGGYNEQYF,TGTGCCAGCAGCCGGGACAGGGGGGGTTACAACGAGCAGTACTTC
TRBV5-8,-,-,TRBJ2-7,CASSPGHYEQYF,TGTGCCAGCAGCCCGGGTCACTACGAGCAGTACTTC
TRBV19,TRBD1,-,TRBJ2-1,CASSIADSQGVVNEQFF,TGTGCCAGTAGTATAGCGGACAGTCAGGGGGTCGTCAATGAGCAGTTCTTC
TRBV5-1,-,-,TRBJ2-1,CASSPGTSSYNEQFF,TGCGCCAGCAGCCCGGGAACGAGCTCCTACAATGAGCAGTTCTTC
TRBV9,-,-,TRBJ2-5,CASSVSGTREETQYF,TGTGCCAGCAGCGTAAGCGGGACAAGGGAAGAGACCCAGTACTTC
TRBV19,-,-,TRBJ1-1,CASSIGRGQMNTEAFF,TGTGCCAGTAGTATTGGGCGGGGGCAGATGAACACTGAAGCTTTCTTT